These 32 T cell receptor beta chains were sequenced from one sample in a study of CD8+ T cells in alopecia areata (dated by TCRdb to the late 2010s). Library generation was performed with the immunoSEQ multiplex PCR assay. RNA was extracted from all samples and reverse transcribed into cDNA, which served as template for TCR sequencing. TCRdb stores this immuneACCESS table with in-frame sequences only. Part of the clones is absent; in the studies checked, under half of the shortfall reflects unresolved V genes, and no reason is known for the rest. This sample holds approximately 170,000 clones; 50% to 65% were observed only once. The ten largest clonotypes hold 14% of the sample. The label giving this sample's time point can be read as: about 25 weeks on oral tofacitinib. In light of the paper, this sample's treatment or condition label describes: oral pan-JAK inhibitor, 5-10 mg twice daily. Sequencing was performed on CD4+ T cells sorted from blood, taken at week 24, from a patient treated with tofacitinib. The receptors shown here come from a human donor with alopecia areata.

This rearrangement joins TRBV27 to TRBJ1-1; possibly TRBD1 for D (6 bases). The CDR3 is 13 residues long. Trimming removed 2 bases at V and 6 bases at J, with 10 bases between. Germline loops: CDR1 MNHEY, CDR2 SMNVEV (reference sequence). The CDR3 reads CASSLQGISEAFF. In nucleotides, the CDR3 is TGTGCCAGCAGTTTACAGGGGATCTCTGAAGCTTTCTTT.

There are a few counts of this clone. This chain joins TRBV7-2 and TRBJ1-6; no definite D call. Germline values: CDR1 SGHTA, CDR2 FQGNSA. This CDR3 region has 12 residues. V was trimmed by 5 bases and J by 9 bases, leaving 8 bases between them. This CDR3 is CASSAQRSPLHF. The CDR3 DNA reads TGTGCCAGCAGCGCACAACGTTCACCCCTCCACTTT.

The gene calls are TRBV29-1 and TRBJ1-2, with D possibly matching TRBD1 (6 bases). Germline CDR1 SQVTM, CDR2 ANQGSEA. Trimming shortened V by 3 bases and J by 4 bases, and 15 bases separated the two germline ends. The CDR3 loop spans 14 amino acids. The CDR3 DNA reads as TGCAGCGTTGACGCGACAGGTCTGGGCTATGGCTACACCTTC. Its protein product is CSVDATGLGYGYTF.

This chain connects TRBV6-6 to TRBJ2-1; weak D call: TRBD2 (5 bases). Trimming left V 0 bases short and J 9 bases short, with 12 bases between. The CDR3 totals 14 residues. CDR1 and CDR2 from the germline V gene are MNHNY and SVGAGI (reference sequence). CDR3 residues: CASSYSSGKGEQFF. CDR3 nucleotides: TGTGCCAGCAGTTACTCATCGGGGAAGGGTGAGCAGTTCTTC.

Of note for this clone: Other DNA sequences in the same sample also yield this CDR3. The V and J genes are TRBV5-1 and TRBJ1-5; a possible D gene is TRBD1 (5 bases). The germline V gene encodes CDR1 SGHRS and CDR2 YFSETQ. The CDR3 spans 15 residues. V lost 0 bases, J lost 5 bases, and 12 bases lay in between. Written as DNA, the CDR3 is TGCGCCAGCAGCTTGGAGGGGCGCGGAGATCAGCCCCAGCATTTT. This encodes CASSLEGRGDQPQHF.

The CDR3 DNA is TGCAGCGTTGAACAGGGTCGGAGCACTGAAGCTTTCTTT. Translated: CSVEQGRSTEAFF. The rearrangement joins TRBV29-1 to TRBJ1-1; D may be TRBD1 (5 bases). This CDR3 contains 13 residues. The V gene's germline CDR1 is SQVTM and CDR2 ANQGSEA. V dropped 2 bases and J dropped 4 bases, with 11 bases sitting between them.

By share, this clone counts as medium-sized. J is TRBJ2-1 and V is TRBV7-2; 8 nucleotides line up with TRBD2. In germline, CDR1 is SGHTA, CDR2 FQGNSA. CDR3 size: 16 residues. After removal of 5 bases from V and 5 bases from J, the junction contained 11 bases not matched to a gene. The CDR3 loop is CASSPIGGGIDNEQFF. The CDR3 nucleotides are TGTGCCAGCAGCCCAATAGGCGGGGGGATTGACAATGAGCAGTTCTTC.

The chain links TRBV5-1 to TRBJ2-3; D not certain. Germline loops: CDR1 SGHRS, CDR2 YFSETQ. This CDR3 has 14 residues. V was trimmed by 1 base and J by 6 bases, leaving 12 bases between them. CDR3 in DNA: TGCGCCAGCAGCTTGAGGGCAGTCGGGGATACGCAGTATTTT. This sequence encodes CASSLRAVGDTQYF.

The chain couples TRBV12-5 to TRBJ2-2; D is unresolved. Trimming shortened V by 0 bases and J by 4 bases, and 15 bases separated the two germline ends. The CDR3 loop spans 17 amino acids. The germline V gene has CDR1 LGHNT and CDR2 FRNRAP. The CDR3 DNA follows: TGTGCTAGTGGTTTGGTAGGGCAGTTCTACCCCACCGGGGAGCTGTTTTTT. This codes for CASGLVGQFYPTGELFF.

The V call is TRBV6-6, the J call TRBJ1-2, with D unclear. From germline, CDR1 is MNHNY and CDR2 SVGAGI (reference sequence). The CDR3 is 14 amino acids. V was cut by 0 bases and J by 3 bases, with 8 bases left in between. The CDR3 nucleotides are TGTGCCAGCAGTTACTCGATAGTCGACTATGGCTACACCTTC. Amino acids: CASSYSIVDYGYTF.

This CDR3 reads CASSVVSGTGVYGYTF. CDR3 DNA sequence: TGTGCCAGCAGCGTAGTGTCTGGGACAGGAGTCTATGGCTACACCTTC. This chain connects TRBV9 to TRBJ1-2, with TRBD1 identical over 8 bases. The CDR3 spans 16 residues. CDR1 and CDR2 (germline): SGDLS, YYNGEE. V dropped 0 bases and J dropped 4; count of bases not matched to a gene: 8.

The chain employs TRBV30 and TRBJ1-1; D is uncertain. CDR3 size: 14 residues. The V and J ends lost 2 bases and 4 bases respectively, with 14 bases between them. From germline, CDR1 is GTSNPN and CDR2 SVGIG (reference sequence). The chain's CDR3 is CAWSPEGLGTEAFF. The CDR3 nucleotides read TGTGCCTGGAGTCCTGAGGGATTAGGCACTGAAGCTTTCTTT.

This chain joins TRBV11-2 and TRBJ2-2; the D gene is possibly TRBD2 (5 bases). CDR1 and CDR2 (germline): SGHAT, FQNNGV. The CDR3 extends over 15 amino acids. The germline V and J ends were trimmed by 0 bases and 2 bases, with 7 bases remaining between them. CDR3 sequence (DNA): TGTGCCAGCAGCTTAGAACGGGGAAACACCGGGGAGCTGTTTTTT. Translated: CASSLERGNTGELFF.

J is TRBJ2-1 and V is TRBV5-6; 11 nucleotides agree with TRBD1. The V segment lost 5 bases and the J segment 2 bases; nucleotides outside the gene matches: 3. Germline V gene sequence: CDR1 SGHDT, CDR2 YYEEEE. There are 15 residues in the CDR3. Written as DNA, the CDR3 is TGTGCCAGCAGACGGGACAGGGGGACCTACAATGAGCAGTTCTTC. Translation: CASRRDRGTYNEQFF.

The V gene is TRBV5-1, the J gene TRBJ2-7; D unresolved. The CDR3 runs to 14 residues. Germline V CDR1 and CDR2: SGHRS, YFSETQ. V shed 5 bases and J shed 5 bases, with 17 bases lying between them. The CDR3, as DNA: TGCGCCAGCAGTACTGGAGAGTTGTCCAACGAGCAGTACTTC. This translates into CASSTGELSNEQYF.

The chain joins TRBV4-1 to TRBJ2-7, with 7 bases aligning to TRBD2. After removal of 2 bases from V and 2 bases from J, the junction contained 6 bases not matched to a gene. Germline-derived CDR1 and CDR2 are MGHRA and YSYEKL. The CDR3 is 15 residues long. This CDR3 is CASSQRLAETYEQYF. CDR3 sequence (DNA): TGCGCCAGCAGCCAAAGGCTAGCGGAAACCTACGAGCAGTACTTC.

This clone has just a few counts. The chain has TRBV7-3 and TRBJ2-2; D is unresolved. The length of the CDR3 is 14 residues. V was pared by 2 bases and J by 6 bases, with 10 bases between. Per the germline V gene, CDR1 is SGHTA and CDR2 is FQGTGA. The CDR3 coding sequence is TGTGCCAGCAGCTTATCCGGAGCCTCCGGGGAGCTGTTTTTT. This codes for CASSLSGASGELFF. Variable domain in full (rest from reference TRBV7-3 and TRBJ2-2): GAGVSQTPSNKVTEKGKYVELRCDPISGHTALYWYRQSLGQGPEFLIYFQGTGAADDSGLPNDRFFAVRPEGSVSTLKIQRTERGDSAVYLCASSLSGASGELFFGEGSRLTVL.

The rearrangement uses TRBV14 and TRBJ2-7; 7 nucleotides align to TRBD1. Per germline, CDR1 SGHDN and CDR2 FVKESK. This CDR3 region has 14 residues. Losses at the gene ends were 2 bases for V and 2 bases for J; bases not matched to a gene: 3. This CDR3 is CASSQLGTAYEQYF. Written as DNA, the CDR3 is TGTGCCAGCAGCCAACTTGGGACAGCCTACGAGCAGTACTTC.

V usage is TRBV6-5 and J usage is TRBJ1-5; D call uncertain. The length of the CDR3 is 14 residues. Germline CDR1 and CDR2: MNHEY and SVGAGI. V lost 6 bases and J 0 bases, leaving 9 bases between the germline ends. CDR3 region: CASRRTGSNQPQHF. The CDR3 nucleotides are TGTGCCAGCAGAAGGACGGGTAGCAATCAGCCCCAGCATTTT.

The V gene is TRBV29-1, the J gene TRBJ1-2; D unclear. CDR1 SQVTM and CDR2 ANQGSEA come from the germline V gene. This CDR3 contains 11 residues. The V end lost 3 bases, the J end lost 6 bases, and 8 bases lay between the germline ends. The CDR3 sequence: CSVDGSDGYTF. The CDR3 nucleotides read TGCAGCGTTGATGGGTCGGATGGCTACACCTTC. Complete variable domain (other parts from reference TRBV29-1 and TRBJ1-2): SAVISQKPSRDICQRGTSLTIQCQVDSQVTMMFWYRQQPGQSLTLIATANQGSEATYESGFVIDKFPISRPNLTFSTLTVSNMSPEDSSIYLCSVDGSDGYTFGSGTRLTVV.

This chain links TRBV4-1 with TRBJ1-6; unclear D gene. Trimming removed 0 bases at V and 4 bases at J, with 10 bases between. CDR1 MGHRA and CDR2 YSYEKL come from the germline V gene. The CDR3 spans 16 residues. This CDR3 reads CASSQDLTAYNSPLHF. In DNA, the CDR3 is TGCGCCAGCAGCCAAGATCTCACAGCATATAATTCACCCCTCCACTTT.

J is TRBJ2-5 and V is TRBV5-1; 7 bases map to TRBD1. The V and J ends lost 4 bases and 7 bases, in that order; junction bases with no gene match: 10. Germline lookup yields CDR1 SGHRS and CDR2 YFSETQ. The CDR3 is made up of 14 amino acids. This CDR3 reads CASSAGTDLGTQYF. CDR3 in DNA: TGCGCCAGCAGCGCCGGGACAGATCTGGGGACCCAGTACTTC. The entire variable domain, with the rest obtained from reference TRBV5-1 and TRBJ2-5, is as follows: KAGVTQTPRYLIKTRGQQVTLSCSPISGHRSVSWYQQTPGQGLQFLFEYFSETQRNKGNFPGRFSGRQFSNSRSEMNVSTLELGDSALYLCASSAGTDLGTQYFGPGTRLLVL.

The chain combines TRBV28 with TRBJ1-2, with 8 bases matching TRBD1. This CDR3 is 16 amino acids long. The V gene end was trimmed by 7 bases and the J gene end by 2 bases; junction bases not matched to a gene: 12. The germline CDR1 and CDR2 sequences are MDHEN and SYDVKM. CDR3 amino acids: CASKASQGVRNYGYTF. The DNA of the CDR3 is TGTGCCAGCAAAGCCTCACAGGGGGTGAGAAACTATGGCTACACCTTC.

The CDR3 nucleotides are TGTGCCAGCAGCCCTCGCGAGTCCTCAGCGGATACGCAGTATTTT. This codes for CASSPRESSADTQYF. J is TRBJ2-3 and V is TRBV9; no firm D call. CDR3 length: 15 amino acids. Germline-derived CDR1 and CDR2 are SGDLS and YYNGEE. V lost 4 bases and J lost 6, with 18 bases in between.

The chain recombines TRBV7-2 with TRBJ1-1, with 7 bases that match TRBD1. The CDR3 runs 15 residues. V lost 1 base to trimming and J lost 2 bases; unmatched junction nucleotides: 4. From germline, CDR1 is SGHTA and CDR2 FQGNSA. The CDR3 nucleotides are TGTGCCAGCAGCTTAGGGGACAGAATTAACACTGAAGCTTTCTTT. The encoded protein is CASSLGDRINTEAFF.

Here the CDR3 reads CASSQGSGGYNEQFF. In DNA form, the CDR3 reads TGTGCCAGCAGCCAAGGGAGCGGGGGCTACAATGAGCAGTTCTTC. The chain employs TRBV14 and TRBJ2-1, with TRBD2 matching 8 bases. The CDR3 is made up of 15 amino acids. CDR1 and CDR2 (germline): SGHDN, FVKESK. Trimming removed 1 base from V and 3 bases from J; junction bases left unmatched: 2.

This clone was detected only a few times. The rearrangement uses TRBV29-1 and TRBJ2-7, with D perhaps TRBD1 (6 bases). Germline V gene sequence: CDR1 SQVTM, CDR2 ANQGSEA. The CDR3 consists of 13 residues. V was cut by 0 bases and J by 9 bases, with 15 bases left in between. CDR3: CSVEDQGSRRQYF. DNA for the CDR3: TGCAGCGTTGAAGATCAGGGGTCCCGGCGGCAGTACTTC.

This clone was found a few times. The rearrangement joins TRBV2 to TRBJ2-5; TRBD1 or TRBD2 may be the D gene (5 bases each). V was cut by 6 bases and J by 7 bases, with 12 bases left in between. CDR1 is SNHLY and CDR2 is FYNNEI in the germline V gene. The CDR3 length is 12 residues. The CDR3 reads CASSETGGTQYF. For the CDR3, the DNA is TGTGCCAGCAGCGAGACTGGGGGGACCCAGTACTTC.

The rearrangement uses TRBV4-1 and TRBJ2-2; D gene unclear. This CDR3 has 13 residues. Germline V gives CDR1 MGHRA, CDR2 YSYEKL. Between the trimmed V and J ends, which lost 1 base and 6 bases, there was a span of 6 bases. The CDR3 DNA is TGCGCCAGCAGCCAAGCACGCTCCGGGGAGCTGTTTTTT. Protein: CASSQARSGELFF.

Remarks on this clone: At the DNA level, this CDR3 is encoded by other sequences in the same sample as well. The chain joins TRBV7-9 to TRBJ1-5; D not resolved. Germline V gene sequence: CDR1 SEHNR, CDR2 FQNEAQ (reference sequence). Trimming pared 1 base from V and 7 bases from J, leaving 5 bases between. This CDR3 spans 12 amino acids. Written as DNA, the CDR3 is TGTGCCAGCAGCTTAGATAGCCAGCCCCAGCATTTT. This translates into CASSLDSQPQHF.

The CDR3 region is CATVVGPSGTQYF. As DNA, the CDR3 is TGTGCCACCGTCGTAGGCCCTTCGGGGACCCAGTACTTC. The chain is built from TRBV19 and TRBJ2-5; D gene unclear. The CDR3 is 13 amino acids. Trimming removed 10 bases from V and 7 bases from J, with 19 bases in between. Germline lookup yields CDR1 LNHDA and CDR2 SQIVND (reference sequence).

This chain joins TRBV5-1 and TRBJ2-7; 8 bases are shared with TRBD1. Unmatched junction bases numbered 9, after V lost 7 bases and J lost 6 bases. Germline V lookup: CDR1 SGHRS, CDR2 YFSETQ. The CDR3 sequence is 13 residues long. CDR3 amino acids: CASGHRGVGEQYF. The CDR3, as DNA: TGCGCCAGCGGCCACAGGGGGGTTGGCGAGCAGTACTTC.